The 23 T cell receptor beta chains reported below all come from one sample, sequenced in a study of human thymus T cells. Using immunoSEQ multiplex PCR, the repertoire was profiled, and TCRdb retains in-frame clones only, with some absent. This table has around 44,000 clones, approximately 93% appearing once. Specimen: blood. These receptors all come from a boy under two years old with a congenital heart defect but otherwise immunologically healthy.

The rearrangement links TRBV21-1 to TRBJ1-2. TRBV21-1 has pseudogene status. This CDR3 is 11 amino acids long. CDR3 loop: CASSKHYGYTF. As DNA, the CDR3 is TGTGCCAGCAGCAAACACTATGGCTACACCTTC.

The V call is TRBV20-1, the J call TRBJ2-7; D not resolved. This CDR3 is 11 amino acids long. Germline V gene lookup returns CDR1 DFQATT and CDR2 SNEGSKA (reference sequence). Trimming shortened V by 4 bases and J by 4 bases, and 8 bases separated the two germline ends. The CDR3 sequence: CSATSGYEQYF. CDR3 nucleotides: TGCAGTGCTACTAGTGGATACGAGCAGTACTTC.

In DNA, the CDR3 is TGTGCCAGCAGCCAAGACCACCCCGGCGGGAATGAGCAGTTCTTC. Residues: CASSQDHPGGNEQFF. This chain links TRBV4-2 with TRBJ2-1; possible D gene TRBD2, 5 bases. In germline, CDR1 is LGHNA, CDR2 YNFKEQ. The CDR3 has 15 amino acids. V gave up 0 bases and J gave up 7 bases, with 13 bases separating them.

This chain links TRBV7-8 with TRBJ1-3; tentatively, D is TRBD1 (5 bases). The V gene's germline CDR1 is SGHVS and CDR2 FQNEAQ. The CDR3 loop spans 15 amino acids. The germline V and J ends were trimmed by 4 bases and 0 bases, with 10 bases remaining between them. The CDR3 DNA sequence: TGTGCCAGCAGCTCACGGGGGGTCTCTGGAAACACCATATATTTT. As protein: CASSSRGVSGNTIYF.

The V gene is TRBV7-2, the J gene TRBJ2-2, with D possibly matching TRBD1 (6 bases). V lost 0 bases to trimming and J lost 1 base, with 6 bases between them. Germline lookup yields CDR1 SGHTA and CDR2 FQGNSA. This CDR3 has 15 residues. DNA for the CDR3: TGTGCCAGCAGCTTAGCGGGACAGAACACCGGGGAGCTGTTTTTT. Its translation: CASSLAGQNTGELFF.

V is TRBV27 and J is TRBJ2-2; no firm D call. CDR1 is MNHEY and CDR2 is SMNVEV in the germline V gene (reference sequence). Trimming shortened V by 0 bases and J by 5 bases, and 13 bases separated the two germline ends. This CDR3 contains 16 residues. The CDR3 DNA reads as TGTGCCAGCAGTTTATCGATAGTCTTTGGGACCGGGGAGCTGTTTTTT. Its protein is CASSLSIVFGTGELFF.

The V gene is TRBV5-1, the J gene TRBJ2-7; possibly TRBD2 for D (5 bases). The CDR3 is 15 residues long. The germline CDR1 and CDR2 sequences are SGHRS and YFSETQ. The germline V and J ends were trimmed by 3 bases and 2 bases, with 15 bases remaining between them. This CDR3 is CASSWETYATYEQYF. Here the CDR3 DNA reads TGCGCCAGCAGCTGGGAGACTTATGCCACCTACGAGCAGTACTTC.

This chain uses TRBV30 with TRBJ1-1; weak D call: TRBD1 (5 bases). V was shortened by 5 bases and J by 0 bases, with 10 bases between the two germline ends. The CDR3 spans 13 residues. The germline CDR1 and CDR2 sequences are GTSNPN and SVGIG (reference sequence). The CDR3 spells CAWSGRMNTEAFF. The CDR3, as DNA: TGTGCCTGGTCGGGGCGCATGAACACTGAAGCTTTCTTT.

CDR3 in amino acids: CASSFGSVRDSFYEQYF. Written as DNA, the CDR3 is TGCGCCAGCAGTTTTGGGTCCGTTCGGGACAGCTTCTACGAGCAGTACTTC. The chain joins TRBV5-1 to TRBJ2-7; 7 bases align to TRBD1. The germline CDR1 and CDR2 sequences are SGHRS and YFSETQ. This CDR3 has 17 residues. The J segment lost 3 bases and the V segment lost 5 bases, leaving 17 bases of the junction unmatched.

CDR3 sequence (DNA): TGTGCCAGCAGTTACTTTTCAGGGGCGAATGAGCAGTTCTTC. This codes for CASSYFSGANEQFF. The chain carries TRBV6-5 and TRBJ2-1, with D maybe TRBD1 (6 bases). In germline, CDR1 is MNHEY, CDR2 SVGAGI. Trimming pared 1 base from V and 7 bases from J, leaving 11 bases between. This CDR3 spans 14 amino acids.

The J gene is TRBJ2-1, the V gene TRBV7-2, with D tentatively TRBD1 (6 bases). Trimming took off 3 bases at V and 7 bases at J, with 13 bases between the two ends. The germline V gene has CDR1 SGHTA and CDR2 FQGNSA. The CDR3 is 14 residues long. The CDR3 region has the DNA TGTGCCAGCAGCTTGGGGGCGGTGGAAAATGAGCAGTTCTTC. Protein sequence: CASSLGAVENEQFF.

This rearrangement joins TRBV30 to TRBJ1-1, with 9 bases aligning to TRBD1. The CDR3 length is 15 residues. Germline loops: CDR1 GTSNPN, CDR2 SVGIG (reference sequence). V lost 8 bases and J lost 4; bases outside the gene matches: 14. The chain's CDR3 is CAGWGTGLGGTEAFF. The CDR3 DNA follows: TGTGCCGGTTGGGGGACAGGGTTGGGAGGCACTGAAGCTTTCTTT.

V usage is TRBV7-3 and J usage is TRBJ2-2, with D unresolved. CDR1 SGHTA and CDR2 FQGTGA come from the germline V gene. This CDR3 spans 13 amino acids. V lost 1 base, J lost 3 bases, and 3 bases lay in between. CDR3 sequence (DNA): TGTGCCAGCAGCTTAAGCCACACCGGGGAGCTGTTTTTT. Translation gives CASSLSHTGELFF.

This rearrangement joins TRBV9 to TRBJ2-1; D not resolved. V was shortened by 0 bases and J by 0 bases, with 1 base between the two germline ends. The CDR3 runs 13 residues. Germline lookup yields CDR1 SGDLS and CDR2 YYNGEE. For the CDR3, the DNA is TGTGCCAGCAGCGTAGACTCCTACAATGAGCAGTTCTTC. Translation gives CASSVDSYNEQFF.

This sequence joins TRBV20-1 and TRBJ2-5; D is unresolved. CDR1 is DFQATT and CDR2 is SNEGSKA in the germline V gene (reference sequence). V lost 2 bases to trimming and J lost 5 bases, with 6 bases between them. This CDR3 is 11 amino acids long. The CDR3 DNA reads TGCAGTGCTAGATCTACTGAGACCCAGTACTTC. This gives the protein CSARSTETQYF.

V gene TRBV7-2 combines with J gene TRBJ1-1, with D unclear. The V gene lost 1 base and the J gene lost 8 bases, with 11 bases spanning the gap. The CDR3 has 13 amino acids. Per the germline V gene, CDR1 is SGHTA and CDR2 is FQGNSA. The CDR3 bases are TGTGCCAGCAGCTTAGTAGGGCGGCTGGAAGCTTTCTTT. It translates to CASSLVGRLEAFF.

The J gene is TRBJ2-5, the V gene TRBV5-4; tentatively, D is TRBD1 (6 bases). This CDR3 contains 17 residues. Per germline, CDR1 SGHNT and CDR2 YYREEE (reference sequence). Trimming took 0 bases from V and 5 from J, leaving 20 bases between them. CDR3 DNA: TGTGCCAGCAGCTTGGCCAGCCGGTTTGGGGGCCGGGAGACCCAGTACTTC. This encodes CASSLASRFGGRETQYF.

V is TRBV5-1 and J is TRBJ2-5, with no clear D. V dropped 2 bases and J dropped 4 bases, with 9 bases sitting between them. The CDR3 loop spans 13 amino acids. Germline CDR1 SGHRS, CDR2 YFSETQ. In nucleotides, the CDR3 is TGCGCCAGCAGCTTTGCCGTCGCAGAGACCCAGTACTTC. Its protein is CASSFAVAETQYF. Variable domain in full (rest from reference TRBV5-1 and TRBJ2-5): KAGVTQTPRYLIKTRGQQVTLSCSPISGHRSVSWYQQTPGQGLQFLFEYFSETQRNKGNFPGRFSGRQFSNSRSEMNVSTLELGDSALYLCASSFAVAETQYFGPGTRLLVL.

This chain joins TRBV9 and TRBJ2-2; the D is unclear. V dropped 1 base and J dropped 1 base, with 5 bases sitting between them. Germline CDR1 is SGDLS and CDR2 is YYNGEE. The CDR3 runs 14 residues. The CDR3 region is CASSVSRNTGELFF. CDR3 nucleotide sequence: TGTGCCAGCAGCGTATCCCGGAACACCGGGGAGCTGTTTTTT.

The chain has TRBV20-1 and TRBJ2-7; D not certain. This CDR3 is built from 10 residues. Germline V lookup: CDR1 DFQATT, CDR2 SNEGSKA (reference sequence). Trimming cost V 3 bases and J 4 bases, with 4 bases left between them. This CDR3 reads CSASVYEQYF. In DNA form, the CDR3 reads TGCAGTGCTAGTGTTTACGAGCAGTACTTC.

The chain carries TRBV4-1 and TRBJ2-4, with 7 bases that match TRBD1. This CDR3 has 17 residues. Germline loops: CDR1 MGHRA, CDR2 YSYEKL. Germline trimming cut 0 bases from V and 3 bases from J; bases unmatched to any gene: 8. The CDR3 spells CASSQEPLGQVKNIQYF. DNA of the CDR3: TGCGCCAGCAGCCAAGAACCCTTAGGACAGGTCAAAAACATTCAGTACTTC.

V usage is TRBV19 and J usage is TRBJ1-2; D is perhaps TRBD1 (6 bases). The CDR3 sequence is 15 residues long. Germline assignment: CDR1 LNHDA and CDR2 SQIVND (reference sequence). With 1 base removed from V and 3 bases from J, the gap between germline ends came to 12 bases. CDR3: CASSIGRGNYYGYTF. In nucleotides, the CDR3 is TGTGCCAGTAGTATAGGAAGGGGGAACTACTATGGCTACACCTTC.

J is TRBJ1-2 and V is TRBV5-6, with D maybe TRBD1 (5 bases). Germline values: CDR1 SGHDT, CDR2 YYEEEE. V was clipped by 4 bases and J by 4 bases, with 11 bases between them. This CDR3 has 13 amino acids. The CDR3 sequence is CASSVGLPYGYTF. CDR3 DNA sequence: TGTGCCAGCAGCGTGGGACTGCCCTATGGCTACACCTTC. The entire variable domain, with the rest obtained from reference TRBV5-6 and TRBJ1-2, is as follows: DAGVTQSPTHLIKTRGQQVTLRCSPKSGHDTVSWYQQALGQGPQFIFQYYEEEERQRGNFPDRFSGHQFPNYSSELNVNALLLGDSALYLCASSVGLPYGYTFGSGTRLTVV.